This T cell receptor (beta chain) emerged from a study of T cell repertoires in cytomegalovirus infection. The overall study: Public TCR beta signatures were indicative of both CMV infection and a matching HLA type. Study conclusions and caveats: People with CMV and the relevant HLA were identified by cumulative public TCR beta family frequency. The ex vivo response was dominated by HLA-C-restricted CMV-specific TCR beta clonotypes.

Germline V gives CDR1 SNHLY, CDR2 FYNNEI. This CDR3 region has 14 residues. The V and J ends lost 0 bases and 3 bases, in that order; junction bases with no gene match: 0. TCRdb independently ran MiXCR on the reads; one entry per CDR3 protein. The sample includes hundreds of thousands of distinct CDR3 sequences, less than 25% of them seen just once. In its sample, this clonotype was seen a few times. Its matching antigen is unknown. The gene calls are TRBV2 and TRBJ1-2, with 8 positions matching TRBD1. The material sequenced was CD8+ T cells from PBMCs. This receptor was taken from a human donor in good health (CMV status not recorded). Some clones in this sample may be carry-over from other donors' samples. The CDR3: CASSEATGDYGYTF. CDR3 DNA sequence: TGTGCCAGCAGTGAAGCGACAGGGGACTATGGCTACACCTTC. Variable domain in full (rest from reference TRBV2 and TRBJ1-2): EPEVTQTPSHQVTQMGQEVILRCVPISNHLYFYWYRQILGQKVEFLVSFYNNEISEKSEIFDDQFSVERPDGSNFTLKIRSTKLEDSAMYFCASSEATGDYGYTFGSGTRLTVV.